The T cell receptor beta chain under discussion was sequenced for a study of Graves' ophthalmopathy and Graves' hyperthyroidism. Between the trimmed V and J ends, which lost 3 bases and 2 bases, there was a span of 11 bases. Germline lookup yields CDR1 KGHSH and CDR2 LQKENI. The CDR3 sequence is 14 residues long. Scientists amplified the TCR beta CDR3 regions from RNA transcripts. RT-PCR with HTBI primers came first, then second-round multiplex PCR. MiXCR was run by TCRdb on the multiplex PCR reads, yielding one entry per CDR3 protein. The data show 300,000 to 400,000 distinct CDR3 sequences, roughly a sixth seen once. Diagnosis relied on clinical symptoms, serum thyroxine, TRAb, thyroid ultrasound and orbital computed tomography. This clonotype was recorded a few times.

The sample comprised peripheral blood. The V and J genes are TRBV18 and TRBJ2-7, with no clear D. The sequence came from an adult woman with stable Graves' hyperthyroidism. The CDR3 here is CASSPSELTYEQYF. The CDR3 DNA reads as TGTGCCAGCTCACCTTCCGAATTGACCTACGAGCAGTACTTC. Drawing the rest from reference TRBV18 and TRBJ2-7, the complete variable domain is NAGVMQNPRHLVRRRGQEARLRCSPMKGHSHVYWYRQLPEEGLKFMVYLQKENIIDESGMPKERFSAEFPKEGPSILRIQQVVRGDSAAYFCASSPSELTYEQYFGPGTRLTVT.